This is a list of T cell receptor beta chains from one sample in a study of untreated major depressive disorder. Some clones are missing from TCRdb's copy, which holds only in-frame ones; the method was immunoSEQ multiplex PCR. The sample has some 13,000 clones, around nine tenths seen once. Sequencing was carried out using CD4+ T cells from PBMCs. These receptors were taken from a woman in her 30s with major depressive disorder. Each CDR3 is given with its conserved first and last residue. Fields, in order: D gene, V gene, clone size, J gene, CDR3 DNA, CDR3 protein. D genes are given only for firm matches. Expanded clones are given a class, and other clones once, few, many or no size at all.

-,TRBV7-3,-,TRBJ1-1,TGTGCCAGCAGCTTAAACGGGCAGCAGAACACTGAAGCTTTCTTT,CASSLNGQQNTEAFF
TRBD1,TRBV7-2,-,TRBJ2-5,TGTGCCAGCAGCTTAAAAGGACAGGGGGCGAGGGAGACCCAGTACTTC,CASSLKGQGARETQYF
-,TRBV30,-,TRBJ1-2,TGTGCCTGGAGTGTAGAAATCTTAGAGGTAGACACTAACTATGGCTACACCTTC,CAWSVEILEVDTNYGYTF
-,TRBV10-2,-,TRBJ1-1,TGCGCCAGCAGTGAGAGGAGGCAGAGACAGAACACTGAAGCTTTCTTT,CASSERRQRQNTEAFF
-,TRBV10-1,-,TRBJ2-3,TGCGCCAGCAGTGAGACGGGGAAAGATACGCAGTATTTT,CASSETGKDTQYF
-,TRBV2,-,TRBJ1-2,TGTGCCAGCAGAACAGGGAGTAGCTATGGCTACACCTTC,CASRTGSSYGYTF
-,TRBV27,-,TRBJ2-6,TGTGCCAGCAGTTTATACTCTAGGGGCTCTGGGGCCAACGTCCTGACTTTC,CASSLYSRGSGANVLTF
-,TRBV7-9,-,TRBJ2-3,TGTGCCAGCAGCCCGTGGGTTGTTATTGTGGATACGCAGTATTTT,CASSPWVVIVDTQYF
TRBD1,TRBV27,-,TRBJ1-6,TGTGCCAGCAGTTTATCGGATCCGGGACAGTATAATTCACCCCTCCACTTT,CASSLSDPGQYNSPLHF
TRBD1,TRBV10-1,-,TRBJ1-4,TGCGCCAGCCTCACGACAGGGACGGGTGAAAAACTGTTTTTT,CASLTTGTGEKLFF
-,TRBV27,-,TRBJ1-1,TGTGCCAGCGGTACCCGGGGGACGGCGGGGAACACTGAAGCTTTCTTT,CASGTRGTAGNTEAFF
TRBD1,TRBV13,once,TRBJ2-1,TGTGCCAGCAGCCTGGGACCCGGGACAGTTTACAATGAGCAGTTCTTC,CASSLGPGTVYNEQFF
-,TRBV30,-,TRBJ1-2,TGTGCCTGGAGTGCTGGGGTCGGCTATGGCTACACCTTC,CAWSAGVGYGYTF
-,TRBV10-3,once,TRBJ1-2,TGTGCCATCAGTGAGTCGAGCGGGGAAGGCTACACCTTC,CAISESSGEGYTF
TRBD2,TRBV6-5,-,TRBJ2-7,TGTGCCAGCAGTTCCCGAGCGGGAGGACCCCACGAGCAGTACTTC,CASSSRAGGPHEQYF
-,TRBV7-2,-,TRBJ2-7,TGTGCCAGCAGCTCGGGGACACCAATCGGGGGGCAGTACTTC,CASSSGTPIGGQYF
-,TRBV27,-,TRBJ2-7,TGTGCCAGCACGGATGGCCTTAGGTACGAGCAGTACTTC,CASTDGLRYEQYF
-,TRBV29-1,few,TRBJ1-1,TGCAGCGTACACGACAGCTTGTTCACTGAAGCTTTCTTT,CSVHDSLFTEAFF
TRBD2,TRBV7-2,-,TRBJ2-7,TGTGCCAGCAGCTTAAGGATAGCGGGTGTCTACGAGCAGTACTTC,CASSLRIAGVYEQYF
-,TRBV5-6,-,TRBJ1-5,TGTGCCAGCAGCTCCCCCCGGGGCAATCAGCCCCAGCATTTT,CASSSPRGNQPQHF
TRBD1,TRBV25-1,-,TRBJ2-7,TGTGCCAGCAGTGAGACAGGGCCTCGCGAGCAGTACTTC,CASSETGPREQYF
-,TRBV29-1,-,TRBJ2-1,TGCAGCGTTGAAACGACCGATGAGCAGTTCTTC,CSVETTDEQFF